The 20 T cell receptor beta chains presented below share a single source sample, sequenced in a study of cytomegalovirus exposure and HLA in healthy donors. The PCR made use of 60 Vbeta and 13 Jbeta primers. Repertoires were generated with immunoSEQ multiplex PCR, while TCRdb's copy carries only in-frame clones and drops some. The sample's table shows nearly 200,000 clones. Specimen: PBMCs. The receptor set was obtained from a boy aged 5-17 years in good health and CMV-seronegative.

The CDR3 region has the DNA TGTGCCAGCAGCTCGATACCTTCTAGCTCCTACGAGCAGTACTTC. Amino acids: CASSSIPSSSYEQYF. This chain links TRBV11-2 with TRBJ2-7, with D uncertain. Trimming removed 4 bases from V and 0 bases from J, with 13 bases in between. The CDR3 consists of 15 residues. Germline CDR1 and CDR2: SGHAT and FQNNGV.

The chain recombines TRBV7-9 with TRBJ1-4; no clear D. Trimming left V 1 base short and J 7 bases short, with 7 bases between. Germline CDR1 and CDR2: SEHNR and FQNEAQ (reference sequence). The CDR3 contains 13 residues. CDR3 nucleotides: TGTGCCAGCAGCTTAGAGAACGGTGAAAAACTGTTTTTT. As protein: CASSLENGEKLFF.

The chain joins TRBV4-1 to TRBJ1-1, with 8 bases fitting TRBD1. Germline CDR1 is MGHRA and CDR2 is YSYEKL. The length of the CDR3 is 17 residues. V gave up 4 bases and J gave up 1 base; unmatched junction bases: 11. Written as DNA, the CDR3 is TGCGCCAGCAGCCTCCGGGGGACAGGCTACTCGAACACTGAAGCTTTCTTT. Translation: CASSLRGTGYSNTEAFF.

The chain couples TRBV19 to TRBJ1-5, with D uncertain. The CDR3 consists of 14 residues. V lost 6 bases, J lost 5 bases, and 14 bases lay in between. Germline lookup yields CDR1 LNHDA and CDR2 SQIVND (reference sequence). The CDR3 spells CASSHPGVYQPQHF. CDR3 nucleotides: TGTGCCAGTAGCCACCCGGGAGTATATCAGCCCCAGCATTTT. The full variable domain, rest sourced from reference TRBV19 and TRBJ1-5, is DGGITQSPKYLFRKEGQNVTLSCEQNLNHDAMYWYRQDPGQGLRLIYYSQIVNDFQKGDIAEGYSVSREKKESFPLTVTSAQKNPTAFYLCASSHPGVYQPQHFGDGTRLSIL.

V is TRBV28 and J is TRBJ2-5, with 10 bases that match TRBD2. The V segment lost 2 bases and the J segment 5 bases; nucleotides outside the gene matches: 5. Per the germline V gene, CDR1 is MDHEN and CDR2 is SYDVKM. The CDR3 consists of 15 residues. The CDR3 reads CASSLLLAGEETQYF. The CDR3 bases are TGTGCCAGCAGTTTACTGCTAGCGGGGGAGGAGACCCAGTACTTC. Full variable domain (remainder filled in from reference TRBV28 and TRBJ2-5): DVKVTQSSRYLVKRTGEKVFLECVQDMDHENMFWYRQDPGLGLRLIYFSYDVKMKEKGDIPEGYSVSREKKERFSLILESASTNQTSMYLCASSLLLAGEETQYFGPGTRLLVL.

The chain recombines TRBV19 with TRBJ1-2; 7 nucleotides agree with TRBD1. Unmatched junction bases numbered 7, after V lost 5 bases and J lost 1 base. This CDR3 has 15 residues. Looked up from germline, CDR1 is LNHDA and CDR2 is SQIVND (reference sequence). CDR3 in amino acids: CASSPSQGGNYGYTF. DNA of the CDR3: TGTGCCAGTAGTCCGTCGCAGGGGGGTAACTATGGCTACACCTTC.

The chain is built from TRBV6-5 and TRBJ1-1; maybe TRBD1 (6 bases). Between the trimmed V and J ends, which lost 6 bases and 1 base, there was a span of 12 bases. The germline V gene encodes CDR1 MNHEY and CDR2 SVGAGI. The CDR3 length is 14 residues. CDR3 sequence (DNA): TGTGCCAGCAGCTACGACAGGTGGAACACTGAAGCTTTCTTT. Translated, it gives CASSYDRWNTEAFF.

The rearrangement uses TRBV6-5 and TRBJ1-1; TRBD1 aligns across 9 bases. V lost 2 bases to trimming and J lost 1 base; unmatched junction nucleotides: 5. Germline V gene data show CDR1 as MNHEY and CDR2 as SVGAGI. CDR3 size: 16 residues. The CDR3 nucleotides read TGTGCCAGCAGTTACGAAGGGACAGGGAAGAACACTGAAGCTTTCTTT. Protein: CASSYEGTGKNTEAFF.

Concerning this clone: An end of the junction does not agree with germline; a read error may underlie this. The gene calls are TRBV10-3 and TRBJ2-6; TRBD1 aligns across 12 bases. Germline lookup yields CDR1 ENHRY and CDR2 SYGVKD. The CDR3 has 18 residues. The CDR3 sequence: CTIRLGQGASSGANVLTF. For the CDR3, the DNA is TGTACCATCAGGTTGGGACAGGGGGCCTCTTCTGGGGCCAACGTCCTGACTTTC.

The V and J genes are TRBV5-6 and TRBJ1-1; D unresolved. The CDR3 has 12 residues. Germline CDR1 is SGHDT and CDR2 is YYEEEE. V was clipped by 3 bases and J by 0 bases, with 3 bases between them. In nucleotides, the CDR3 is TGTGCCAGCAGCTCCATGAACACTGAAGCTTTCTTT. It is translated as CASSSMNTEAFF. Variable domain in full (rest from reference TRBV5-6 and TRBJ1-1): DAGVTQSPTHLIKTRGQQVTLRCSPKSGHDTVSWYQQALGQGPQFIFQYYEEEERQRGNFPDRFSGHQFPNYSSELNVNALLLGDSALYLCASSSMNTEAFFGQGTRLTVV.

This sequence joins TRBV10-1 and TRBJ1-2; the D is unclear. Germline CDR1 reads WNHNN; CDR2 reads SYGVQD (reference sequence). V was pared by 1 base and J by 6 bases, with 6 bases between. This CDR3 comprises 12 residues. CDR3 bases: TGCGCCAGCAGTGAGTTCGGAGATGGCTACACCTTC. It specifies CASSEFGDGYTF.

The chain is built from TRBV27 and TRBJ1-1; D unclear. Germline-derived CDR1 and CDR2 are MNHEY and SMNVEV (reference sequence). The CDR3 has 15 amino acids. V was shortened by 5 bases and J by 5 bases, with 18 bases between the two germline ends. This chain's CDR3 is CASSPNPGFGTEAFF. The CDR3 DNA reads as TGTGCCAGCAGTCCCAATCCGGGATTTGGTACTGAAGCTTTCTTT.

J is TRBJ2-7 and V is TRBV6-6, with 7 nucleotides matching TRBD2. V lost 7 bases, J lost 3 bases, and 6 bases stayed unmatched. Germline V CDR1 and CDR2: MNHNY, SVGAGI (reference sequence). The CDR3 is 13 amino acids. CDR3 residues: CASNLAADYEQYF. In nucleotides, the CDR3 is TGTGCCAGCAATCTAGCGGCGGACTACGAGCAGTACTTC.

The chain carries TRBV7-6 and TRBJ2-5; tentatively, D is TRBD1 (6 bases). The ends were cut back, 5 bases at V and 5 bases at J, with 18 bases in the middle. The V gene's germline CDR1 is SGHVS and CDR2 FNYEAQ. The CDR3 contains 15 residues. CDR3 in DNA: TGTGCCAGCAGCCGAGGACAGCCCGGGCAGGAGACCCAGTACTTC. This sequence encodes CASSRGQPGQETQYF.

The chain joins TRBV6-5 to TRBJ2-5; the D is unclear. Trimming removed 8 bases from V and 5 bases from J, with 12 bases in between. The CDR3 totals 12 residues. Germline CDR1 and CDR2: MNHEY and SVGAGI. The CDR3 is CASYNQIETQYF. The CDR3 DNA follows: TGTGCCAGCTACAACCAAATTGAGACCCAGTACTTC.

The chain employs TRBV19 and TRBJ1-5; tentative D call: TRBD1 (5 bases). From germline, CDR1 is LNHDA and CDR2 SQIVND (reference sequence). The CDR3 covers 14 residues. Trimming removed 3 bases at V and 3 bases at J, with 9 bases between. CDR3 sequence: CASSIQGDNQPQHF. For the CDR3, the DNA is TGTGCCAGTAGTATTCAAGGGGACAATCAGCCCCAGCATTTT.

Details on this clone: In the same sample, other DNA sequences code for this CDR3. The chain uses TRBV6-5 and TRBJ2-1; 9 bases are a match to TRBD1. This CDR3 contains 15 residues. J gave up 7 bases and V 0 bases, and 4 bases lay outside the gene matches. Germline CDR1 is MNHEY and CDR2 is SVGAGI. DNA of the CDR3: TGTGCCAGCAGTTACTCGAACAGGGGGCGGAATGAGCAGTTCTTC. Encoded protein: CASSYSNRGRNEQFF.

The chain uses TRBV5-1 and TRBJ2-1; possible D gene TRBD2, 6 bases. Germline V gene data show CDR1 as SGHRS and CDR2 as YFSETQ. The CDR3 is 15 amino acids. Trimming stripped 0 bases from V and 2 bases from J, with 9 bases between. The DNA of the CDR3 is TGCGCCAGCAGCTTGGATGCGGGGCCCTACAATGAGCAGTTCTTC. The encoded protein is CASSLDAGPYNEQFF.

The chain combines TRBV30 with TRBJ1-2, with D possibly matching TRBD1 (5 bases). Germline V gene lookup returns CDR1 GTSNPN and CDR2 SVGIG (reference sequence). The CDR3 is 11 amino acids. V was cut by 5 bases and J by 4 bases, with 8 bases left in between. The CDR3 spells CAWQGTYGYTF. The CDR3 DNA reads as TGTGCCTGGCAGGGTACCTATGGCTACACCTTC.

This sequence joins TRBV6-4 and TRBJ2-6; TRBD2 is a possible D gene (5 bases). This CDR3 region has 17 residues. Germline values: CDR1 MRHNA, CDR2 SNTAGT. V lost 4 bases and J lost 0, with 13 bases in between. This CDR3 is CASSGETDHSGANVLTF. Written as DNA, the CDR3 is TGTGCCAGCAGTGGGGAGACTGATCACTCTGGGGCCAACGTCCTGACTTTC.